The sample holds one count of the clone carrying this T cell receptor (beta chain). No antigen is known for it. The assay ran at deep level. Libraries were prepared by immunoSEQ multiplex PCR; TCRdb keeps only in-frame clonotypes and omits some of them. The repertoire holds millions of clones, with around nine tenths as singletons. This entry belongs to a study of shared clonotypes between healthy human individuals. Study as a whole: Researchers assigned three CD4 naive, three CD4 memory, two CD8 naive and one CD8 memory plate to each donor. Study outcomes and limitations: At large depth, rarefaction still showed sorted-subset sequencing to be incomplete.

From CD4+ cells came CD45RA+ naive and CD45RA-negative memory subsets. With 5 bases removed from V and 3 bases from J, the gap between germline ends came to 17 bases. Per the germline V gene, CDR1 is SGHTA and CDR2 is FQGNSA. This CDR3 contains 15 residues. The sequencing input was naive CD4+ T cells sorted from blood. This sample's subset: CD45RA+ positively selected. The clonotype comes from a man between 18 and 29 years old in good health. The gene calls are TRBV7-2 and TRBJ2-7; maybe TRBD1 (6 bases). The CDR3 sequence is CASSPGQGKVYEQYF. CDR3 sequence (DNA): TGTGCCAGCAGCCCTGGGCAGGGGAAAGTCTACGAGCAGTACTTC.